This T cell receptor (beta chain) is drawn from a study of monozygotic twins with inflammatory bowel disease. General study findings and limits: Nothing supported a single strong signal or clonotype that was associated with IBD. Possibly reflecting limited power, no difference in repertoire similarity was found between concordant and discordant twins. The analysis did not separate different T cell subtypes.

CDR3 length equals 13 residues. CDR1 is MDHEN and CDR2 is SYDVKM in the germline V gene. Per sample, reverse transcription was split into eight reactions. Reanalyzing the 5' RACE reads, TCRdb keeps one entry per CDR3 protein, without DNA. The sample has about 450,000 distinct CDR3 sequences. Comments on this clonotype: Its antigen remains unidentified.

This receptor was taken from a human donor with ulcerative colitis or Crohn's disease, or a healthy co-twin of an affected twin (not recorded which). Source material: blood. J is TRBJ2-7 and V is TRBV28; the D call of TRBD1 rests on TCRdb alone, since no DNA is present to check it. The CDR3 reads CASTRTGAYEQYF.